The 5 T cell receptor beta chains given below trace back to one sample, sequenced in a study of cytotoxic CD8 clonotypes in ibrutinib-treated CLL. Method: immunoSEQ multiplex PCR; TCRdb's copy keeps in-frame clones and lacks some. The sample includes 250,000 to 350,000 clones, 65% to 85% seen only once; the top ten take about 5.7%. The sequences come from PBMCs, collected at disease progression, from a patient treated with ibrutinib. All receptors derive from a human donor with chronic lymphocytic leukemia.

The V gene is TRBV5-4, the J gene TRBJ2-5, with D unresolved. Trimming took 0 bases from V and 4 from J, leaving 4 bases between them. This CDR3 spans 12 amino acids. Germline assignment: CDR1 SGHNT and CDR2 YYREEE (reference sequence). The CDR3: CASSLGLETQYF. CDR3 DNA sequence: TGTGCCAGCAGCTTGGGCCTAGAGACCCAGTACTTC. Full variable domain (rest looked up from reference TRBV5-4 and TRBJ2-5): ETGVTQSPTHLIKTRGQQVTLRCSSQSGHNTVSWYQQALGQGPQFIFQYYREEENGRGNFPPRFSGLQFPNYSSELNVNALELDDSALYLCASSLGLETQYFGPGTRLLVL.

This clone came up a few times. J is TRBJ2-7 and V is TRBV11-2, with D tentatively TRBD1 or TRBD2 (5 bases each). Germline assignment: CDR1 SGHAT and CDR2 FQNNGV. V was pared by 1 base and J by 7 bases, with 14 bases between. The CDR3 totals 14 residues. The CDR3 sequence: CASSLGGPRGEQYF. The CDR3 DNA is TGTGCCAGCAGCTTAGGGGGCCCGAGGGGTGAGCAGTACTTC.

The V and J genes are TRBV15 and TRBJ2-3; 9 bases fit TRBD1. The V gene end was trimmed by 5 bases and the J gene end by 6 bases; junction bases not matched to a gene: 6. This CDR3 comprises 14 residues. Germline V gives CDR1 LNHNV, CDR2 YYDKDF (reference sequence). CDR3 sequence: CATSDTGTGDTQYF. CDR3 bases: TGTGCCACCAGCGACACTGGGACAGGGGATACGCAGTATTTT.

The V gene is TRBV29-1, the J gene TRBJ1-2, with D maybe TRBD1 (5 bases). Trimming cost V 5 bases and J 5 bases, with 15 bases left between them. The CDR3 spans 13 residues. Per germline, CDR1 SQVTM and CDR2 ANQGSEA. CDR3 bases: TGCAGCGTTTTAGGGGAACTTGGGTATGGCTACACCTTC. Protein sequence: CSVLGELGYGYTF. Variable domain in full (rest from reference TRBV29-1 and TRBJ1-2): SAVISQKPSRDICQRGTSLTIQCQVDSQVTMMFWYRQQPGQSLTLIATANQGSEATYESGFVIDKFPISRPNLTFSTLTVSNMSPEDSSIYLCSVLGELGYGYTFGSGTRLTVV.

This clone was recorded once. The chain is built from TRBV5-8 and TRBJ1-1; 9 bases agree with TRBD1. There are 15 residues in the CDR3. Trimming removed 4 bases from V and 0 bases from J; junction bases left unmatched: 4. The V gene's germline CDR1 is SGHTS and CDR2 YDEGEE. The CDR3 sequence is CASSQDRGMNTEAFF. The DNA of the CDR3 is TGTGCCAGCAGCCAAGACAGGGGGATGAACACTGAAGCTTTCTTT.